A single sample gave rise to the 29 T cell receptor beta chains below, sequenced in a study of shared clonotypes between healthy human individuals. Sequencing used immunoSEQ multiplex PCR; TCRdb keeps in-frame clones, though not all of them. The data contain 2 million or so clones, 95% of them singletons. The sequencing sample was made of naive CD4+ T cells sorted from blood. As for subset: CD45RA+ positively selected. The receptors here all came from a man younger than 35 in good health.

About this clone: An end of the junction differs from the germline gene, which may be a read error. V is TRBV7-7 and J is TRBJ2-1; 10 bases are shared with TRBD1. Germline V CDR1 and CDR2: SSHAT, FNYEAQ (reference sequence). The CDR3 consists of 15 residues. The CDR3, as DNA: TGTGCTAGCAGCCTGGGACAGGGGACCTACAATGAGCAGTTCTTC. This sequence encodes CASSLGQGTYNEQFF.

The chain has TRBV5-1 and TRBJ1-2; 8 bases agree with TRBD1. The V segment lost 10 bases and the J segment 4 bases; nucleotides outside the gene matches: 21. The V gene's germline CDR1 is SGHRS and CDR2 YFSETQ. This CDR3 spans 17 amino acids. The CDR3 DNA follows: TGCGCCCGACCGTGGGACAGGCTTCAGAACTCGACCTATGGCTACACCTTC. Protein: CARPWDRLQNSTYGYTF.

The chain combines TRBV7-8 with TRBJ1-1; 8 nucleotides align to TRBD1. Losses at the gene ends were 7 bases for V and 11 bases for J; bases not matched to a gene: 21. The germline CDR1 and CDR2 sequences are SGHVS and FQNEAQ. The CDR3 runs to 16 residues. The CDR3 loop is CASIPSGQGNFPSAFF. In nucleotides, the CDR3 is TGTGCCAGCATCCCGAGTGGACAGGGTAATTTTCCGTCGGCTTTCTTT.

This clone has ten or more counts. The chain is built from TRBV10-3 and TRBJ1-5; D remains ambiguous. Germline CDR1 ENHRY, CDR2 SYGVKD. V lost 0 bases and J lost 0, with 9 bases in between. The CDR3 is made up of 16 amino acids. CDR3 amino acids: CAISESQTISNQPQHF. The CDR3 region has the DNA TGTGCCATCAGTGAGTCGCAAACAATTAGCAATCAGCCCCAGCATTTT.

This rearrangement joins TRBV5-1 to TRBJ1-2; D is possibly TRBD1 (5 bases). The CDR3 extends over 13 amino acids. Trimming shortened V by 6 bases and J by 8 bases, and 17 bases separated the two germline ends. In germline, CDR1 is SGHRS, CDR2 YFSETQ. CDR3 nucleotide sequence: TGCGCCAGCACGGGGGTATCGACGGGCGGCTACACCTTC. This gives the protein CASTGVSTGGYTF.

This clone occurred once. CDR3 bases: TGTGCCAGCAGCCCCAATTCCGTCCATGGGGGGACCTTCTATGGCTACACCTTC. It specifies CASSPNSVHGGTFYGYTF. J is TRBJ1-2 and V is TRBV13; D possibly corresponds to TRBD1 (5 bases). Per germline, CDR1 PRHDT and CDR2 FYEKMQ (reference sequence). This CDR3 has 18 residues. V was clipped by 5 bases and J by 4 bases, with 26 bases between them.

The chain combines TRBV6-5 with TRBJ2-7, with 9 positions matching TRBD2. Germline CDR1 MNHEY, CDR2 SVGAGI. This CDR3 has 13 amino acids. V lost 5 bases and J lost 3; bases outside the gene matches: 2. CDR3 nucleotide sequence: TGTGCCAGCAGTCGACTAGCGGACTACGAGCAGTACTTC. Translated, it gives CASSRLADYEQYF.

In its sample, this clone was seen many times. The V gene is TRBV7-2, the J gene TRBJ2-7; D not certain. CDR3 length: 12 residues. V was trimmed by 5 bases and J by 3 bases, leaving 8 bases between them. Per germline, CDR1 SGHTA and CDR2 FQGNSA. DNA of the CDR3: TGTGCCAGCAGCCGTACACGCTACGAGCAGTACTTC. This codes for CASSRTRYEQYF.

The chain combines TRBV11-2 with TRBJ2-2; D might be TRBD1 (6 bases). Germline assignment: CDR1 SGHAT and CDR2 FQNNGV. Trimming cost V 3 bases and J 5 bases, with 13 bases left between them. CDR3 size: 15 residues. CDR3 region: CASSFGRGSTGELFF. The CDR3 region has the DNA TGTGCCAGCAGCTTCGGCAGGGGATCGACCGGGGAGCTGTTTTTT.

The chain couples TRBV10-3 to TRBJ2-7; 7 bases fit TRBD1. The CDR3 spans 16 residues. Germline assignment: CDR1 ENHRY and CDR2 SYGVKD. V dropped 3 bases and J dropped 1; count of bases not matched to a gene: 9. CDR3 sequence (DNA): TGTGCCATCAGTGACCGGGACAGACCTCCTTCCTACGAGCAGTACTTC. Its translation is CAISDRDRPPSYEQYF.

The CDR3 sequence: CASSFRDRINYGYTF. The CDR3 DNA follows: TGTGCCAGCAGCTTTAGGGACAGGATTAACTATGGCTACACCTTC. The chain employs TRBV5-4 and TRBJ1-2; 8 bases line up with TRBD1. Germline V gene sequence: CDR1 SGHNT, CDR2 YYREEE (reference sequence). The CDR3 consists of 15 residues. The junction had 4 bases not matched to a gene; V was cut back by 2 bases and J by 1 base.

This clone has only one observation. This sequence joins TRBV5-1 and TRBJ1-1; D might be TRBD1 (5 bases). Germline assignment: CDR1 SGHRS and CDR2 YFSETQ. CDR3 length equals 15 residues. Trimming removed 0 bases at V and 1 base at J, with 10 bases between. For the CDR3, the DNA is TGCGCCAGCAGCTTGGCCAGGAGGGGGAACACTGAAGCTTTCTTT. It is translated as CASSLARRGNTEAFF.

The V gene is TRBV30, the J gene TRBJ2-3, with 10 bases fitting TRBD2. V lost 2 bases and J lost 5; bases outside the gene matches: 19. From germline, CDR1 is GTSNPN and CDR2 SVGIG (reference sequence). The CDR3 runs to 19 residues. Here the CDR3 reads CAWSPPGLVAGGRGDTQYF. Written as DNA, the CDR3 is TGTGCCTGGAGTCCCCCTGGTTTAGTAGCGGGGGGCCGGGGAGATACGCAGTATTTT.

This clone appeared a single time. The sample has other DNA sequences that encode this CDR3 too. The rearrangement links TRBV7-9 to TRBJ2-5; 12 bases map to TRBD2. J lost 2 bases, V lost 0 bases, and 1 base had no gene match. The CDR3 has 16 amino acids. The germline CDR1 and CDR2 sequences are SEHNR and FQNEAQ (reference sequence). The CDR3 region has the DNA TGTGCCAGCAGCTTAGCCGGACTAGCGGGGCAAGAGACCCAGTACTTC. As protein: CASSLAGLAGQETQYF. Based on the CDR3 plus reference TRBV7-9 and TRBJ2-5, the full variable domain is DTGVSQNPRHKITKRGQNVTFRCDPISEHNRLYWYRQTLGQGPEFLTYFQNEAQLEKSRLLSDRFSAERPKGSFSTLEIQRTEQGDSAMYLCASSLAGLAGQETQYFGPGTRLLVL.

This chain joins TRBV7-6 and TRBJ2-7, with 8 bases that match TRBD1. In germline, CDR1 is SGHVS, CDR2 FNYEAQ. CDR3 size: 14 residues. V shed 6 bases and J 4 bases; nucleotides not matched to a gene: 8. The CDR3 is CASRSDRGEYEQYF. CDR3 DNA sequence: TGTGCCAGCAGATCTGACAGGGGTGAGTACGAGCAGTACTTC.

J is TRBJ1-5 and V is TRBV19, with D possibly TRBD1 on 5 matching bases. Trimming removed 5 bases from V and 0 bases from J, with 11 bases in between. CDR3 length equals 15 residues. In germline, CDR1 is LNHDA, CDR2 SQIVND (reference sequence). CDR3 amino acids: CASSHQGNSNQPQHF. CDR3 in DNA: TGTGCCAGTAGTCACCAGGGAAATAGCAATCAGCCCCAGCATTTT. Together with reference TRBV19 and TRBJ1-5, the CDR3 gives the full variable domain: DGGITQSPKYLFRKEGQNVTLSCEQNLNHDAMYWYRQDPGQGLRLIYYSQIVNDFQKGDIAEGYSVSREKKESFPLTVTSAQKNPTAFYLCASSHQGNSNQPQHFGDGTRLSIL.

The chain couples TRBV29-1 to TRBJ2-3, with 8 positions matching TRBD1. The CDR3 has 14 residues. V lost 6 bases and J lost 0; bases outside the gene matches: 5. Germline CDR1 and CDR2: SQVTM and ANQGSEA. This chain's CDR3 is CSVGQASSTDTQYF. For the CDR3, the DNA is TGCAGCGTGGGACAGGCTTCTAGCACAGATACGCAGTATTTT.

The sample holds one count of this clone. V gene TRBV6-1 combines with J gene TRBJ2-1; 9 bases align to TRBD2. Trimming took 4 bases from V and 7 from J; bases not matched to a gene: 5. CDR1 and CDR2 (germline): MNHNS, SASEGT. The CDR3 is 14 residues long. The DNA of the CDR3 is TGTGCCAGCAGTGGCGGGGGGGCCGTGAATGAGCAGTTCTTC. Translating gives CASSGGGAVNEQFF.

This rearrangement joins TRBV10-3 to TRBJ2-1; a possible D gene is TRBD2 (6 bases). The CDR3 totals 12 residues. V lost 4 bases, J lost 7 bases, and 8 bases lay in between. CDR1 is ENHRY, CDR2 SYGVKD, per germline. The CDR3 loop reads CAISGLVNEQFF. CDR3 DNA sequence: TGTGCCATCAGTGGACTAGTGAATGAGCAGTTCTTC.

The chain is built from TRBV9 and TRBJ2-2, with TRBD1 identical over 7 bases. Germline CDR1 is SGDLS and CDR2 is YYNGEE. With 4 bases clipped from V and 7 bases from J, the junction kept 10 bases outside the gene matches. CDR3 length equals 15 residues. CDR3 protein: CASSHRQGIGGELFF. CDR3 DNA: TGTGCCAGCAGCCACAGACAGGGTATTGGCGGGGAGCTGTTTTTT.

This clone was found once. The sample carries other DNA sequences with the same CDR3. The chain recombines TRBV6-5 with TRBJ2-1; possible D gene TRBD2, 7 bases. Trimming stripped 7 bases from V and 6 bases from J, with 10 bases between. The CDR3 sequence is 12 residues long. Germline-derived CDR1 and CDR2 are MNHEY and SVGAGI. CDR3 nucleotides: TGTGCCAGCACGAGGGGGGGCAATGAGCAGTTCTTC. This codes for CASTRGGNEQFF.

In regard to this clone: The same CDR3 is also encoded by other DNA sequences in this sample. The V gene is TRBV2, the J gene TRBJ1-5; 7 positions agree with TRBD1. The CDR3 has 15 amino acids. The V and J ends lost 5 bases and 2 bases, in that order; junction bases with no gene match: 6. The germline gives CDR1 SNHLY, CDR2 FYNNEI. The DNA of the CDR3 is TGTGCCAGCAGTCAAGACAGGGTTGGCAATCAGCCCCAGCATTTT. As protein: CASSQDRVGNQPQHF.

The chain uses TRBV7-6 and TRBJ1-1; 9 positions match TRBD1. Germline values: CDR1 SGHVS, CDR2 FNYEAQ. The length of the CDR3 is 15 residues. Trimming removed 0 bases from V and 11 bases from J; junction bases left unmatched: 10. The CDR3 region is CASSLAEGTGQQAFF. In DNA form, the CDR3 reads TGTGCCAGCAGCTTAGCAGAGGGGACAGGGCAGCAGGCTTTCTTT.

The V call is TRBV12-5, the J call TRBJ1-2; no clear D gene. The CDR3 length is 13 residues. CDR1 LGHNT and CDR2 FRNRAP come from the germline V gene. V was shortened by 4 bases and J by 7 bases, with 13 bases between the two germline ends. The CDR3 reads CASGYDTRRGYTF. Written as DNA, the CDR3 is TGTGCTAGTGGTTATGACACAAGGCGTGGCTACACCTTC.

CDR3 nucleotide sequence: TGTGCCAGCAGCATCGGGACAGCCTCTAACTATGGCTACACCTTC. Translating it yields CASSIGTASNYGYTF. The V gene is TRBV5-4, the J gene TRBJ1-2, with 7 positions matching TRBD1. CDR1 is SGHNT, CDR2 YYREEE, per germline (reference sequence). J gave up 0 bases and V 4 bases, and 6 bases lay outside the gene matches. This CDR3 has 15 amino acids.

The chain is built from TRBV7-9 and TRBJ1-4; D gene ambiguous. CDR3 size: 15 residues. Between the trimmed V and J ends, which lost 0 bases and 8 bases, there was a span of 13 bases. The V gene's germline CDR1 is SEHNR and CDR2 FQNEAQ (reference sequence). The CDR3 loop is CASSLAGNLQEKLFF. The CDR3 nucleotides are TGTGCCAGCAGCTTAGCCGGGAACCTACAGGAAAAACTGTTTTTT.

The chain has TRBV13 and TRBJ2-2, with 7 nucleotides matching TRBD1. This CDR3 comprises 15 residues. Germline CDR1 PRHDT, CDR2 FYEKMQ (reference sequence). The trim removed 4 bases at V and 4 bases at J, leaving 6 bases unmatched. In nucleotides, the CDR3 is TGTGCCAGCAGCTCCACAGGGGCGGGCACCGGGGAGCTGTTTTTT. Its translation: CASSSTGAGTGELFF.

CDR3 protein: CASSEALGQGRRSNQPQHF. Written as DNA, the CDR3 is TGTGCCAGCAGTGAAGCGCTAGGACAGGGGCGCAGAAGCAATCAGCCCCAGCATTTT. V usage is TRBV6-1 and J usage is TRBJ1-5, with 9 bases matching TRBD1. The CDR3 spans 19 residues. Germline-derived CDR1 and CDR2 are MNHNS and SASEGT. Losses at the gene ends were 0 bases for V and 1 base for J; bases not matched to a gene: 10.

This clone was recorded only once. The chain carries TRBV18 and TRBJ1-2; D unclear. Germline lookup yields CDR1 KGHSH and CDR2 LQKENI. The CDR3 spans 13 residues. The germline V and J ends were trimmed by 2 bases and 6 bases, with 10 bases remaining between them. In DNA, the CDR3 is TGTGCCAGCTCACCAAAGGGTTCACATGGCTACACCTTC. As protein: CASSPKGSHGYTF.